The 15 T cell receptor beta chains reported below all come from one sample, sequenced in a study of graft-versus-host responses after intestinal transplantation. Sequenced by immunoSEQ multiplex PCR; TCRdb stores in-frame clones only, minus some. The sample lists tens of thousands of clones; over 90% were seen once. The antigens for these receptors are not known. Specimen: unstimulated CD8+ T cells sorted from spleen or lymph node cells, collected before transplant. The source is a human donor who was the organ donor for an intestinal transplant.

The V and J genes are TRBV27 and TRBJ2-1; D unclear. The CDR3 is 13 residues long. Trimming left V 1 base short and J 4 bases short, with 5 bases between. The germline V gene has CDR1 MNHEY and CDR2 SMNVEV (reference sequence). CDR3 sequence: CASSLYLYNEQFF. Written as DNA, the CDR3 is TGTGCCAGCAGTTTATATTTATACAATGAGCAGTTCTTC.

The sample holds one count of this clone. The rearrangement joins TRBV4-1 to TRBJ2-5; 8 bases map to TRBD1. The CDR3 spans 14 residues. Germline lookup yields CDR1 MGHRA and CDR2 YSYEKL. Unmatched junction bases numbered 4, after V lost 3 bases and J lost 4 bases. In DNA form, the CDR3 reads TGCGCCAGCAGCCACAAGACAGGGGCAGAGACCCAGTACTTC. Protein: CASSHKTGAETQYF.

In its sample, this clone was seen once. The chain's CDR3 is CASSDVTGLVYWAFF. The CDR3 bases are TGTGCCAGCAGTGATGTAACAGGGTTGGTGTACTGGGCTTTCTTT. The V call is TRBV25-1, the J call TRBJ1-1, with D tentatively TRBD1 (6 bases). The germline CDR1 and CDR2 sequences are MGHDK and SYGVNS. V gave up 3 bases and J gave up 11 bases, with 22 bases separating them. This CDR3 comprises 15 residues.

The rearrangement joins TRBV27 to TRBJ2-7; D tentatively reads TRBD1 or TRBD2 (6 bases each). Trimming cost V 6 bases and J 2 bases, with 14 bases left between them. The CDR3 has 14 amino acids. CDR1 and CDR2 (germline): MNHEY, SMNVEV (reference sequence). The CDR3: CASSPGGGPYEQYF. CDR3 DNA sequence: TGTGCCAGCAGCCCCGGTGGGGGGCCCTACGAGCAGTACTTC.

This chain uses TRBV12-5 with TRBJ2-7; 10 nucleotides line up with TRBD1. V shed 0 bases, J shed 0 bases, and the junction held 2 bases outside the gene matches. Germline-derived CDR1 and CDR2 are LGHNT and FRNRAP. CDR3 length equals 16 residues. CDR3 region: CASGLVGTGVSYEQYF. DNA of the CDR3: TGTGCTAGTGGTTTGGTCGGGACAGGGGTCTCCTACGAGCAGTACTTC.

The rearrangement links TRBV7-6 to TRBJ2-7, with 8 bases matching TRBD2. Looked up from germline, CDR1 is SGHVS and CDR2 is FNYEAQ. The CDR3 loop spans 15 amino acids. After removal of 0 bases from V and 5 bases from J, the junction contained 6 bases not matched to a gene. CDR3: CASSLAAGGGNEQYF. The CDR3 DNA follows: TGTGCCAGCAGCTTAGCGGCGGGAGGAGGCAACGAGCAGTACTTC.

The DNA of the CDR3 is TGTGCCAGCAGTCCCATGGGGAATACGCAGTATTTT. The encoded protein is CASSPMGNTQYF. The gene calls are TRBV27 and TRBJ2-3; D is undetermined. V was shortened by 5 bases and J by 7 bases, with 10 bases between the two germline ends. The CDR3 has 12 residues. Germline values: CDR1 MNHEY, CDR2 SMNVEV (reference sequence).

This clone appeared once. This rearrangement joins TRBV4-2 to TRBJ2-7; no reliable D call. Germline V gene sequence: CDR1 LGHNA, CDR2 YNFKEQ. Between the trimmed V and J ends, which lost 1 base and 3 bases, there was a span of 10 bases. The CDR3 is made up of 14 amino acids. CDR3 protein: CASSQAKVGYEQYF. Written as DNA, the CDR3 is TGTGCCAGCAGCCAAGCCAAGGTTGGCTACGAGCAGTACTTC.

This chain uses TRBV9 with TRBJ2-2, with 8 nucleotides matching TRBD2. Looked up from germline, CDR1 is SGDLS and CDR2 is YYNGEE. The CDR3 sequence is 14 residues long. V shed 2 bases, J shed 3 bases, and the junction held 0 bases outside the gene matches. The CDR3 spells CASSVGGDTGELFF. CDR3 nucleotide sequence: TGTGCCAGCAGCGTCGGGGGGGACACCGGGGAGCTGTTTTTT.

This chain links TRBV6-6 with TRBJ2-5; D gene ambiguous. The germline gives CDR1 MNHNY, CDR2 SVGAGI (reference sequence). The CDR3 totals 13 residues. V was cut by 2 bases and J by 2 bases, with 6 bases left in between. The CDR3 DNA sequence: TGTGCCAGCAGTTACGTCGCACAAGAGACCCAGTACTTC. The encoded protein is CASSYVAQETQYF.

This rearrangement joins TRBV9 to TRBJ1-3; 8 bases map to TRBD1. In germline, CDR1 is SGDLS, CDR2 YYNGEE. The J segment lost 0 bases and the V segment lost 3 bases, leaving 5 bases of the junction unmatched. The CDR3 has 16 residues. CDR3 loop: CASSGNTGGSGNTIYF. CDR3 in DNA: TGTGCCAGCAGCGGAAACACAGGGGGCTCTGGAAACACCATATATTTT.

V usage is TRBV6-5 and J usage is TRBJ1-1, with TRBD1 matching over 9 bases. V lost 7 bases, J lost 4 bases, and 1 base stayed unmatched. CDR3 length: 12 amino acids. Germline V lookup: CDR1 MNHEY, CDR2 SVGAGI. As DNA, the CDR3 is TGTGCCAGCAAGACAGGGGGCACTGAAGCTTTCTTT. This translates into CASKTGGTEAFF.

The V call is TRBV27, the J call TRBJ2-7; 11 nucleotides line up with TRBD1. The CDR3 extends over 14 amino acids. Per the germline V gene, CDR1 is MNHEY and CDR2 is SMNVEV (reference sequence). V dropped 4 bases and J dropped 4; count of bases not matched to a gene: 3. The CDR3 reads CASSWTGGGYEQYF. The CDR3 nucleotides read TGTGCCAGCAGTTGGACAGGGGGCGGGTACGAGCAGTACTTC.

The genes are TRBV28 and TRBJ2-1; TRBD2 aligns across 7 bases. V was clipped by 6 bases and J by 2 bases; unmatched bases: 7. The CDR3 is made up of 15 amino acids. In germline, CDR1 is MDHEN, CDR2 SYDVKM. The CDR3 here is CASSPWRETYNEQFF. The CDR3 region has the DNA TGTGCCAGCAGCCCCTGGCGGGAGACCTACAATGAGCAGTTCTTC.

Here the CDR3 DNA reads TGCAGCGTGGGACAGGGCACTGAAGCTTTCTTT. It encodes CSVGQGTEAFF. This chain uses TRBV29-1 with TRBJ1-1; 9 nucleotides line up with TRBD1. This CDR3 is built from 11 residues. V shed 6 bases, J shed 4 bases, and the junction held 0 bases outside the gene matches. Germline assignment: CDR1 SQVTM and CDR2 ANQGSEA. The complete variable domain, with remaining parts taken from reference TRBV29-1 and TRBJ1-1, reads SAVISQKPSRDICQRGTSLTIQCQVDSQVTMMFWYRQQPGQSLTLIATANQGSEATYESGFVIDKFPISRPNLTFSTLTVSNMSPEDSSIYLCSVGQGTEAFFGQGTRLTVV.